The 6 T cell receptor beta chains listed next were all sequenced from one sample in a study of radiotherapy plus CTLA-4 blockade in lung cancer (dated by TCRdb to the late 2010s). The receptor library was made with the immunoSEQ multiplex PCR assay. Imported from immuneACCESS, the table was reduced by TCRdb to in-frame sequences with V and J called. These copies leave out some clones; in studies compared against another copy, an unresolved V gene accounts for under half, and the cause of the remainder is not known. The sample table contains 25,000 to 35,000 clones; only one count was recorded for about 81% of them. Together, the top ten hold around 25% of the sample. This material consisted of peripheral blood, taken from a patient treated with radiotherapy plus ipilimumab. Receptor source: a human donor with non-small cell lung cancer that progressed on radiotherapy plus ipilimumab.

The chain's CDR3 is CASSLGRATTGELFF. The CDR3 DNA reads TGTGCCAGCAGCTTGGGGCGGGCGACCACCGGGGAGCTGTTTTTT. J is TRBJ2-2 and V is TRBV5-4; D may be TRBD2 (5 bases). V was trimmed by 0 bases and J by 4 bases, leaving 10 bases between them. This CDR3 is built from 15 residues. CDR1 is SGHNT, CDR2 YYREEE, per germline (reference sequence).

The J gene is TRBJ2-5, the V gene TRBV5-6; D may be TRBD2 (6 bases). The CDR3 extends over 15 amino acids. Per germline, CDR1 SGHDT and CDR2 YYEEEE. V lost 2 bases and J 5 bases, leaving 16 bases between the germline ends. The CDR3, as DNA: TGTGCCAGCAGCTTTCGAGCCCTCGGAGGGGAGACCCAGTACTTC. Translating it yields CASSFRALGGETQYF.

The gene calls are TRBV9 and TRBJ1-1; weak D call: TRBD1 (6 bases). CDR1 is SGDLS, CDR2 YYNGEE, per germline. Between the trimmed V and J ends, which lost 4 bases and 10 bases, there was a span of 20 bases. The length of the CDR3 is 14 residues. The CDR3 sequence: CASSPTDRSIGAFF. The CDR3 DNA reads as TGTGCCAGCAGCCCAACCGACAGGTCCATTGGAGCTTTCTTT. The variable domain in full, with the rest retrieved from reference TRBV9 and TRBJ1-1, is DSGVTQTPKHLITATGQRVTLRCSPRSGDLSVYWYQQSLDQGLQFLIQYYNGEERAKGNILERFSAQQFPDLHSELNLSSLELGDSALYFCASSPTDRSIGAFFGQGTRLTVV.

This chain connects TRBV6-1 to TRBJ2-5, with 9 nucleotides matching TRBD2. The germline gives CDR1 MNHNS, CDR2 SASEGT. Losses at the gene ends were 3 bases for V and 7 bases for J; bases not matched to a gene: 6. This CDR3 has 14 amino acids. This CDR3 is CASSEASGAGTQYF. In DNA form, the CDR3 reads TGTGCCAGCAGTGAGGCTAGCGGGGCAGGGACCCAGTACTTC.

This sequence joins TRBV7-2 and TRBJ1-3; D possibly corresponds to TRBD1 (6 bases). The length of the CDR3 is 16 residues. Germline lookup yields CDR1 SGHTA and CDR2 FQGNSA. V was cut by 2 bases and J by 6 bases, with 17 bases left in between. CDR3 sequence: CASSLMVQGTSNTIYF. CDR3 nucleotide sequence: TGTGCCAGCAGCTTAATGGTACAGGGTACTTCAAACACCATATATTTT.

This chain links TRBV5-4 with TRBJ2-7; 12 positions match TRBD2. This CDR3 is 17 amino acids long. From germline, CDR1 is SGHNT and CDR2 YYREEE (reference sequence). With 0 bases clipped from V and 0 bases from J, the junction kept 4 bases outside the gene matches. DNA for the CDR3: TGTGCCAGCAGCTTGGCTAGCGGGGGGGCCATCTCCTACGAGCAGTACTTC. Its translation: CASSLASGGAISYEQYF.